This T cell receptor beta chain was sequenced during a study of blood T cell repertoires in COVID-19. About the research overall: The samples span acute and convalescent COVID-19 from the United States, Italy and Spain.

CDR3 length equals 15 residues. V lost 3 bases and J lost 3; bases outside the gene matches: 8. Germline V CDR1 and CDR2: MDHEN, SYDVKM. Under the authors' procedure: Nucleated cell counts were estimated from reference gene primer amplification. The protocol was immunoSEQ multiplex PCR, while the TCRdb copy is restricted to in-frame clones and leaves out a portion. V and J calls and clone size follow that table, whereas D and trimming were derived from the DNA. The sample records more than 110,000 clones, more than 75% being singletons. Only a few counts were recorded for this clone. This rearrangement joins TRBV28 to TRBJ2-7, with 7 bases matching TRBD1. The source is an elderly woman with acute or convalescent COVID-19. Source material: peripheral blood. This chain's CDR3 is CASSFSGQRFYEQYF. CDR3 nucleotide sequence: TGTGCCAGCAGTTTTTCGGGACAGAGGTTCTACGAGCAGTACTTC.